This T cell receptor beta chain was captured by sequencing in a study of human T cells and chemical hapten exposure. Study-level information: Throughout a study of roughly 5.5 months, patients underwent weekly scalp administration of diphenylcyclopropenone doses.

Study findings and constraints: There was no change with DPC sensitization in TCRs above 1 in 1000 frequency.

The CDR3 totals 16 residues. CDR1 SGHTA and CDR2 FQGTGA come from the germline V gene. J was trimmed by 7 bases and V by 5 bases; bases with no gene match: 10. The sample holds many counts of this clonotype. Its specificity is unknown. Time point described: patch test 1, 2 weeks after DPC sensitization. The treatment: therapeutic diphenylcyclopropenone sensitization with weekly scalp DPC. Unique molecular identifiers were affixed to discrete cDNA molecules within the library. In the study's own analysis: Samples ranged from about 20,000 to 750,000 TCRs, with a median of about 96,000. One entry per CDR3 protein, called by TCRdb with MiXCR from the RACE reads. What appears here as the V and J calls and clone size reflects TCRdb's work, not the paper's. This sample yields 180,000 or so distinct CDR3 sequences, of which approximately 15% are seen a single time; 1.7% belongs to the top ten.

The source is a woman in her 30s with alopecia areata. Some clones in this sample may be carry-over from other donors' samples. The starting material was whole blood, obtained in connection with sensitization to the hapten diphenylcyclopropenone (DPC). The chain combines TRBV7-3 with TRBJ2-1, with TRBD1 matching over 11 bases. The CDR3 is CASSPRTGQGANEQFF. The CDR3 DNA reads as TGTGCCAGCAGCCCAAGAACAGGACAGGGGGCGAATGAGCAGTTCTTC. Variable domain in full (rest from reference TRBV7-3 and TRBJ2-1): GAGVSQTPSNKVTEKGKYVELRCDPISGHTALYWYRQSLGQGPEFLIYFQGTGAADDSGLPNDRFFAVRPEGSVSTLKIQRTERGDSAVYLCASSPRTGQGANEQFFGPGTRLTVL.